These 9 T cell receptor beta chains originate from one sample sequenced in a study of cytomegalovirus exposure and HLA in healthy donors. Primers included in the PCR were 60 Vbeta and 13 Jbeta primers. The repertoire was sequenced with immunoSEQ multiplex PCR; TCRdb's copy has only in-frame clones and lacks some. The table records fewer than 95,000 clones, 80% of them present only once. The sequencing input was PBMCs. All receptors come from a man between 18 and 35 years old in good health and CMV-seronegative.

The chain joins TRBV29-1 to TRBJ2-7; 8 positions match TRBD1. This CDR3 comprises 14 residues. V trimming: 4 bases; J trimming: 3 bases; junction bases outside the gene matches: 8. Germline CDR1 and CDR2: SQVTM and ANQGSEA. CDR3 nucleotides: TGCAGCGTTGTCCAGACAGGGGATCTCTACGAGCAGTACTTC. Protein product: CSVVQTGDLYEQYF.

The CDR3 nucleotides are TGTGCCAGCAGCCCGGGATTGGGCACTGAAGCTTTCTTT. It is translated as CASSPGLGTEAFF. The rearrangement uses TRBV6-4 and TRBJ1-1; D is unresolved. The CDR3 has 13 residues. Trimming stripped 6 bases from V and 4 bases from J, with 12 bases between. Germline V gene sequence: CDR1 MRHNA, CDR2 SNTAGT.

V and J are TRBV7-3 and TRBJ2-2; TRBD1 aligns across 9 bases. This CDR3 has 16 residues. J gave up 7 bases and V 5 bases, and 11 bases lay outside the gene matches. Germline CDR1 and CDR2: SGHTA and FQGTGA. The CDR3 here is CASSLQGQGSGGELFF. In nucleotides, the CDR3 is TGTGCCAGCAGCCTACAGGGACAGGGAAGCGGCGGGGAGCTGTTTTTT.

The rearrangement links TRBV30 to TRBJ2-7; D is unresolved. CDR1 is GTSNPN and CDR2 is SVGIG in the germline V gene (reference sequence). This CDR3 has 11 amino acids. The V end lost 3 bases, the J end lost 1 base, and 4 bases lay between the germline ends. CDR3 amino acids: CAWSPSYEQYF. In DNA form, the CDR3 reads TGTGCCTGGAGCCCATCCTACGAGCAGTACTTC.

This sequence joins TRBV10-3 and TRBJ2-3; 7 nucleotides align to TRBD2. V gave up 11 bases and J gave up 1 base; unmatched junction bases: 12. CDR1 ENHRY and CDR2 SYGVKD come from the germline V gene. This CDR3 is built from 15 residues. CDR3 in DNA: TGTGCCTCCGGAGGGGATGCGGGGGGCACAGATACGCAGTATTTT. Its translation: CASGGDAGGTDTQYF.

V is TRBV5-1 and J is TRBJ2-4; tentatively, D is TRBD1 (6 bases). The CDR3 runs to 16 residues. Germline CDR1 SGHRS, CDR2 YFSETQ. Trimming removed 0 bases at V and 0 bases at J, with 10 bases between. CDR3 sequence: CASSLDRAGAKNIQYF. The CDR3 DNA is TGCGCCAGCAGCTTGGACAGGGCAGGAGCCAAAAACATTCAGTACTTC.

The chain combines TRBV2 with TRBJ2-3; TRBD2 matches 8 bases. The CDR3 spans 15 residues. Germline loops: CDR1 SNHLY, CDR2 FYNNEI. V dropped 6 bases and J dropped 4; count of bases not matched to a gene: 9. CDR3 in amino acids: CASRPGLERADTQYF. CDR3 DNA sequence: TGTGCCAGCAGGCCGGGACTAGAGCGGGCAGATACGCAGTATTTT. The variable domain in full, with the rest retrieved from reference TRBV2 and TRBJ2-3, is EPEVTQTPSHQVTQMGQEVILRCVPISNHLYFYWYRQILGQKVEFLVSFYNNEISEKSEIFDDQFSVERPDGSNFTLKIRSTKLEDSAMYFCASRPGLERADTQYFGPGTRLTVL.

The chain carries TRBV2 and TRBJ1-1; D is unresolved. The length of the CDR3 is 14 residues. The V gene's germline CDR1 is SNHLY and CDR2 FYNNEI. V lost 5 bases, J lost 5 bases, and 15 bases lay in between. CDR3 sequence: CASSLGLGSTEAFF. In nucleotides, the CDR3 is TGTGCCAGCAGTCTGGGTTTGGGGAGTACTGAAGCTTTCTTT.

This sequence joins TRBV18 and TRBJ1-4, with unresolved D. This CDR3 has 14 residues. Looked up from germline, CDR1 is KGHSH and CDR2 is LQKENI. V was shortened by 1 base and J by 5 bases, with 8 bases between the two germline ends. The DNA for the CDR3 is TGTGCCAGCTCACCACTGCCAGAAAATGAAAAACTGTTTTTT. As protein: CASSPLPENEKLFF.